The source of this T cell receptor (beta chain) is a study of blood T cell repertoires in COVID-19. Whole-study context: The samples span acute and convalescent COVID-19 from the United States, Italy and Spain.

Only in-frame clones appear in the TCRdb table, and some are missing; sequencing was by immunoSEQ multiplex PCR. The repertoire consists of under 200,000 clones, with about 87% occurring once and the leading ten covering around 3.5%. The CDR3 runs to 15 residues. Losses at the gene ends were 2 bases for V and 6 bases for J; bases not matched to a gene: 10. Germline V gives CDR1 SGHRS, CDR2 YFSETQ. The chain links TRBV5-1 to TRBJ1-2, with 7 bases matching TRBD1. This receptor was taken from a young man with active or convalescent COVID-19. Sequencing used peripheral blood. CDR3 sequence reads: CASSFTGVSRDGYTF. The CDR3 coding sequence is TGCGCCAGCAGCTTCACAGGGGTGTCTCGTGATGGCTACACCTTC.